This T cell receptor beta chain was obtained from a study of T cells in Graves' hyperthyroidism and ophthalmopathy. This clonotype was seen many times. The antigen is not known. Authors of the study amplified TCR beta CDR3 regions from RNA transcripts. The HTBI primer set served for first-round RT-PCR of the TCR CDR3. TCRdb used MiXCR to reprocess the multiplex PCR reads, holding one entry per CDR3 protein. The sample has roughly 240,000 distinct CDR3 sequences, roughly 22% seen once. Orbital computed tomography and thyroid ultrasound, together with serum TRAb and thyroxine and clinical symptoms, were used for diagnoses. Study conclusions and caveats: The authors' 13 V-J model separated ophthalmopathy from stable hyperthyroidism.

The sequenced sample consisted of blood. The clonotype comes from a woman in her forties with Graves' ophthalmopathy.

As DNA, the CDR3 is TGTGCCTGGAGTGAGGGGAGACAGAACCTGCAAGAGACCCAGTACTTC. Translating it yields CAWSEGRQNLQETQYF. J is TRBJ2-5 and V is TRBV30; TRBD1 or TRBD2 may be the D gene (5 bases each). Looked up from germline, CDR1 is GTSNPN and CDR2 is SVGIG (reference sequence). V was clipped by 1 base and J by 2 bases, with 17 bases between them. This CDR3 has 16 residues.